The 24 T cell receptor beta chains below come from one sample, sequenced in a study of OX40 agonist ivuxolimab in advanced cancers. Data came from immunoSEQ multiplex PCR; TCRdb stores just in-frame clones and leaves some out. The repertoire consists of approximately 89,000 clones, with roughly 84% occurring once and the leading ten covering 0.31%. Material: CD4+ or CD8+ T cells sorted from blood, obtained in a trial of the OX40 agonist ivuxolimab. These receptors all stem from an adult with an advanced solid tumor such as melanoma, head and neck, liver or kidney cancer.

This clone was observed once. The chain links TRBV7-9 to TRBJ1-4; TRBD1 is a possible D gene (5 bases). The ends were cut back, 5 bases at V and 2 bases at J, with 15 bases in the middle. The CDR3 runs 16 residues. Germline CDR1 and CDR2: SEHNR and FQNEAQ (reference sequence). The CDR3: CASSLRGGMTNEKLFF. The CDR3 DNA sequence: TGTGCCAGCAGCCTTCGTGGGGGGATGACTAATGAAAAACTGTTTTTT. Variable domain in full (rest from reference TRBV7-9 and TRBJ1-4): DTGVSQNPRHKITKRGQNVTFRCDPISEHNRLYWYRQTLGQGPEFLTYFQNEAQLEKSRLLSDRFSAERPKGSFSTLEIQRTEQGDSAMYLCASSLRGGMTNEKLFFGSGTQLSVL.

This clone was observed a single time. The sample has other DNA sequences that encode this CDR3 too. V usage is TRBV5-1 and J usage is TRBJ2-7; D is unclear. This CDR3 spans 12 amino acids. V lost 0 bases and J lost 1, with 2 bases in between. CDR1 is SGHRS, CDR2 YFSETQ, per germline. This chain's CDR3 is CASSLVSYEQYF. In DNA form, the CDR3 reads TGCGCCAGCAGCTTGGTTTCCTACGAGCAGTACTTC.

This clone was detected only a few times. This chain links TRBV11-2 with TRBJ2-5; TRBD2 matches 10 bases. V lost 1 base and J lost 5; bases outside the gene matches: 7. The germline CDR1 and CDR2 sequences are SGHAT and FQNNGV. The CDR3 contains 16 residues. The CDR3 protein is CASSLAGAGGRETQYF. The CDR3 nucleotides read TGTGCCAGCAGCTTAGCTGGAGCGGGGGGGCGGGAGACCCAGTACTTC.

This chain uses TRBV30 with TRBJ1-5; unclear D gene. The V end was cut by 3 bases, the J end by 5 bases, with 8 bases between. This CDR3 comprises 12 residues. Germline-derived CDR1 and CDR2 are GTSNPN and SVGIG (reference sequence). CDR3 sequence: CAWRHPDQPQHF. The DNA of the CDR3 is TGTGCCTGGAGGCACCCCGATCAGCCCCAGCATTTT.

This chain joins TRBV11-3 and TRBJ2-5; D remains ambiguous. CDR3 length equals 16 residues. CDR1 SGHNT and CDR2 YENEEA come from the germline V gene. Trimming removed 1 base from V and 2 bases from J, with 14 bases in between. The CDR3 region is CASSLGGVGSQETQYF. The CDR3 region has the DNA TGTGCCAGCAGCTTAGGTGGGGTCGGCAGTCAAGAGACCCAGTACTTC.

This clone was observed a handful of times. This chain uses TRBV5-5 with TRBJ1-5; D gene uncertain. The V and J ends lost 1 base and 3 bases respectively, with 11 bases between them. Germline values: CDR1 SGHKS, CDR2 YYEKEE (reference sequence). CDR3 length: 15 amino acids. CDR3 in DNA: TGTGCCAGCAGCTTGAATGGGGTAAACAATCAGCCCCAGCATTTT. Protein sequence: CASSLNGVNNQPQHF.

Only one count was recorded for this clone. The genes are TRBV5-1 and TRBJ2-3, with 9 bases lining up with TRBD1. The CDR3 runs to 14 residues. CDR1 SGHRS and CDR2 YFSETQ come from the germline V gene. After removal of 4 bases from V and 6 bases from J, the junction contained 6 bases not matched to a gene. The CDR3 DNA sequence: TGCGCCAGCAGCCGGGGACAGGGAGAGGATACGCAGTATTTT. Its translation: CASSRGQGEDTQYF.

CDR3 sequence: CASSQAGTNYGYTF. As DNA, the CDR3 is TGCGCCAGCAGCCAAGCGGGCACTAACTATGGCTACACCTTC. The rearrangement links TRBV4-3 to TRBJ1-2; D is unresolved. The CDR3 sequence is 14 residues long. Between the trimmed V and J ends, which lost 1 base and 0 bases, there was a span of 6 bases. Germline V CDR1 and CDR2: LGHNA, YSLEER.

The gene calls are TRBV5-1 and TRBJ2-7; 8 bases are shared with TRBD1. The CDR3 contains 14 residues. The germline gives CDR1 SGHRS, CDR2 YFSETQ. V lost 4 bases, J lost 6 bases, and 9 bases stayed unmatched. This chain's CDR3 is CASSPRTGTGEQYF. The DNA of the CDR3 is TGCGCCAGCAGCCCTAGGACAGGGACAGGCGAGCAGTACTTC. Together with reference TRBV5-1 and TRBJ2-7, the CDR3 gives the full variable domain: KAGVTQTPRYLIKTRGQQVTLSCSPISGHRSVSWYQQTPGQGLQFLFEYFSETQRNKGNFPGRFSGRQFSNSRSEMNVSTLELGDSALYLCASSPRTGTGEQYFGPGTRLTVT.

This chain's CDR3 is CASSVERRGGSADTQYF. CDR3 in DNA: TGTGCCAGCAGTGTCGAACGACGGGGAGGGTCGGCAGATACGCAGTATTTT. The J gene is TRBJ2-3, the V gene TRBV6-1, with 7 bases identical to TRBD2. V gave up 4 bases and J gave up 4 bases; unmatched junction bases: 14. This CDR3 has 17 amino acids. Germline CDR1 is MNHNS and CDR2 is SASEGT.

This chain uses TRBV5-6 with TRBJ1-1; the match to TRBD1 covers 7 bases. V shed 5 bases, J shed 2 bases, and the junction held 9 bases outside the gene matches. Germline CDR1 reads SGHDT; CDR2 reads YYEEEE. CDR3 length equals 15 residues. In nucleotides, the CDR3 is TGTGCCAGCAGTTTTCGAGACAGGGTTAACACTGAAGCTTTCTTT. It encodes CASSFRDRVNTEAFF. Complete variable domain (other parts from reference TRBV5-6 and TRBJ1-1): DAGVTQSPTHLIKTRGQQVTLRCSPKSGHDTVSWYQQALGQGPQFIFQYYEEEERQRGNFPDRFSGHQFPNYSSELNVNALLLGDSALYLCASSFRDRVNTEAFFGQGTRLTVV.

The J gene is TRBJ1-4, the V gene TRBV5-1, with 7 bases that match TRBD1. The CDR3 is 13 residues long. From germline, CDR1 is SGHRS and CDR2 YFSETQ. The junction had 3 bases not matched to a gene; V was cut back by 3 bases and J by 7 bases. The CDR3 coding sequence is TGCGCCAGCAGCTCGACAGGGAGTGAAAAACTGTTTTTT. This gives the protein CASSSTGSEKLFF. Filled out from reference TRBV5-1 and TRBJ1-4, the complete variable domain reads KAGVTQTPRYLIKTRGQQVTLSCSPISGHRSVSWYQQTPGQGLQFLFEYFSETQRNKGNFPGRFSGRQFSNSRSEMNVSTLELGDSALYLCASSSTGSEKLFFGSGTQLSVL.

The chain carries TRBV11-2 and TRBJ2-2; D uncertain. Per germline, CDR1 SGHAT and CDR2 FQNNGV. This CDR3 region has 13 residues. V lost 1 base, J lost 6 bases, and 6 bases lay in between. CDR3 residues: CASSLAFSGELFF. CDR3 bases: TGTGCCAGCAGCTTAGCCTTCTCCGGGGAGCTGTTTTTT.

For the CDR3, the DNA is TGTGCCAGCAGCCTCTCGGGAGGCAATCAGCCCCAGCATTTT. Translating gives CASSLSGGNQPQHF. V and J are TRBV5-5 and TRBJ1-5; D is unclear. The CDR3 totals 14 residues. V was pared by 4 bases and J by 2 bases, with 10 bases between. The germline gives CDR1 SGHKS, CDR2 YYEKEE (reference sequence).

The gene calls are TRBV4-3 and TRBJ2-2; no reliable D call. The germline V gene encodes CDR1 LGHNA and CDR2 YSLEER. The CDR3 spans 14 residues. The V end was cut by 3 bases, the J end by 6 bases, with 11 bases between. The CDR3 reads CASSQRQWAGELFF. The CDR3 nucleotides are TGCGCCAGCAGCCAGCGGCAGTGGGCCGGGGAGCTGTTTTTT.

The CDR3 reads CASSPPTSLAGGRTDTQYF. CDR3 bases: TGTGCCAGCAGCCCCCCTACTTCCTTAGCGGGGGGGCGCACAGATACGCAGTATTTT. This chain links TRBV7-9 with TRBJ2-3; 11 nucleotides match TRBD2. V lost 5 bases and J lost 1; bases outside the gene matches: 14. Germline V CDR1 and CDR2: SEHNR, FQNEAQ (reference sequence). CDR3 length equals 19 residues.

The chain is built from TRBV7-2 and TRBJ2-5; no definite D call. V was cut by 2 bases and J by 2 bases, with 15 bases left in between. This CDR3 has 16 residues. Germline CDR1 reads SGHTA; CDR2 reads FQGNSA. CDR3 nucleotide sequence: TGTGCCAGCAGCTTACGAAGTAGAGTCAGTCAAGAGACCCAGTACTTC. Translating it yields CASSLRSRVSQETQYF. Drawing the rest from reference TRBV7-2 and TRBJ2-5, the complete variable domain is GAGVSQSPSNKVTEKGKDVELRCDPISGHTALYWYRQSLGQGLEFLIYFQGNSAPDKSGLPSDRFSAERTGGSVSTLTIQRTQQEDSAVYLCASSLRSRVSQETQYFGPGTRLLVL.

The chain uses TRBV27 and TRBJ2-7; either TRBD1 or TRBD2 may fit D (6 bases each). The CDR3 covers 12 residues. V shed 3 bases and J shed 7 bases, with 10 bases lying between them. CDR1 and CDR2 (germline): MNHEY, SMNVEV (reference sequence). CDR3 bases: TGTGCCAGCAGTTTTAAGGGGGGAGAGCAGTACTTC. It specifies CASSFKGGEQYF.

V gene TRBV14 combines with J gene TRBJ2-5; TRBD2 matches 11 bases. The CDR3 totals 17 residues. The V segment lost 4 bases and the J segment 3 bases; nucleotides outside the gene matches: 10. The germline V gene encodes CDR1 SGHDN and CDR2 FVKESK. The CDR3: CASSPPALAGVKETQYF. CDR3 coding DNA: TGTGCCAGCAGCCCACCGGCACTAGCGGGGGTGAAAGAGACCCAGTACTTC.

This rearrangement joins TRBV11-2 to TRBJ2-7; D ambiguous. The CDR3 sequence is 10 residues long. The germline gives CDR1 SGHAT, CDR2 FQNNGV. The V and J ends lost 2 bases and 5 bases respectively, with 1 base between them. The CDR3 loop reads CASSLHEQYF. Here the CDR3 DNA reads TGTGCCAGCAGCTTACACGAGCAGTACTTC.

This clone was recorded once. The chain is built from TRBV5-1 and TRBJ1-2; D may be TRBD1 (5 bases). V lost 4 bases, J lost 0 bases, and 13 bases lay in between. Germline CDR1 and CDR2: SGHRS and YFSETQ. The CDR3 totals 15 residues. The CDR3 region is CASSGGDGPNYGYTF. In nucleotides, the CDR3 is TGCGCCAGCAGCGGGGGGGACGGTCCTAACTATGGCTACACCTTC.

The chain couples TRBV27 to TRBJ1-2; TRBD1 matches 10 bases. CDR3 length: 14 amino acids. The V segment lost 6 bases and the J segment 4 bases; nucleotides outside the gene matches: 5. The germline V gene encodes CDR1 MNHEY and CDR2 SMNVEV (reference sequence). The CDR3 region is CASSRTGGVYGYTF. CDR3 DNA sequence: TGTGCCAGCAGCCGGACAGGGGGGGTCTATGGCTACACCTTC.

This clone was counted a single time. The rearrangement joins TRBV2 to TRBJ1-5; 8 bases line up with TRBD1. J gave up 7 bases and V 9 bases, and 14 bases lay outside the gene matches. Per the germline V gene, CDR1 is SNHLY and CDR2 is FYNNEI. The CDR3 consists of 15 residues. The CDR3 DNA follows: TGTGCCAGTACTCCGGCGGACAGGGTAGGCCAGCCCCAGCATTTT. The encoded protein is CASTPADRVGQPQHF.

The chain carries TRBV6-5 and TRBJ2-5; no reliable D call. The CDR3 has 14 residues. Germline CDR1 MNHEY, CDR2 SVGAGI. The germline V and J ends were trimmed by 7 bases and 4 bases, with 16 bases remaining between them. In DNA, the CDR3 is TGTGCCAGCAAGCCCGAGACCCGGCGAGAGACCCAGTACTTC. Protein product: CASKPETRRETQYF.